These T cell receptor beta chains were read from a single sample in a study of cytomegalovirus exposure and HLA in healthy donors. Sequencing was performed with immunoSEQ multiplex PCR; in TCRdb, only in-frame clones are kept and a portion is missing. The table has 180,000 or so clones, around a tenth seen once. The sample consisted of PBMCs. Every receptor here comes from a woman aged 25 to 45 in good health and CMV-seropositive. The CDR3 runs from the conserved cysteine through the conserved F or W. D genes are given only for firm matches. Clone size is given for some rows only: seen once, a few or many times, or a class if the clone is expanded.

V	D	size	J	CDR3	DNA
TRBV30	NA	NA	TRBJ2-6	CAWNQGSASGANVLTF	TGTGCCTGGAATCAGGGGTCAGCCTCTGGGGCCAACGTCCTGACTTTC
TRBV7-3	NA	NA	TRBJ2-1	CASSPRTGIPNEQFF	TGTGCCAGCAGCCCCCGGACCGGGATCCCCAATGAGCAGTTCTTC
TRBV5-1	TRBD2	NA	TRBJ2-1	CASSLANAGVGNEQFF	TGCGCCAGCAGCTTGGCCAACGCGGGAGTTGGGAATGAGCAGTTCTTC
TRBV5-8	NA	NA	TRBJ1-4	CASSLGRGRLNEKLFF	TGTGCCAGCAGCTTGGGCCGTGGCAGGCTTAATGAAAAACTGTTTTTT
TRBV12-5	TRBD1	NA	TRBJ1-4	CASGLGTGDPTNEKLFF	TGTGCTAGTGGTTTGGGGACAGGAGATCCAACTAATGAAAAACTGTTTTTT
TRBV2	TRBD2	few	TRBJ2-2	CASSEWGGLAPGELFF	TGTGCCAGCAGTGAGTGGGGGGGACTAGCCCCCGGGGAGCTGTTTTTT
TRBV6-6	TRBD1	few	TRBJ1-4	CASSPPPGQGTEKLFF	TGTGCCAGCAGCCCACCCCCGGGACAGGGGACCGAAAAACTGTTTTTT
TRBV7-2	TRBD2	NA	TRBJ2-3	CASSSPRGGTDTQYF	TGTGCCAGCAGCTCCCCTCGGGGGGGCACAGATACGCAGTATTTT
TRBV6-1	TRBD2	few	TRBJ2-7	CASRGLAGAREQYF	TGTGCCAGCAGGGGACTAGCGGGAGCACGCGAGCAGTACTTC
TRBV27	NA	NA	TRBJ2-6	CASGSGANVLTF	TGCGCCTCCGGCTCTGGGGCCAACGTCCTGACTTTC
TRBV29-1	NA	NA	TRBJ2-7	CSVEDGPMGTSEQYF	TGCAGCGTTGAAGATGGGCCAATGGGCACCTCCGAGCAGTACTTC
TRBV5-1	NA	few	TRBJ1-5	CASSLEAGGTQPQHF	TGCGCCAGCAGCTTGGAGGCGGGGGGGACCCAGCCCCAGCATTTT
TRBV14	NA	few	TRBJ1-2	CASSQDLRGGYTF	TGTGCCAGCAGCCAAGATCTTCGGGGGGGCTACACCTTC
TRBV5-1	NA	NA	TRBJ2-3	CASSLGGSTDTQYF	TGCGCCAGCAGCTTGGGAGGTTCGACAGATACGCAGTATTTT
TRBV9	TRBD2	few	TRBJ2-3	CASSAVAGEDTDTQYF	TGTGCCAGCAGCGCTGTAGCGGGAGAGGACACAGATACGCAGTATTTT
TRBV18	NA	few	TRBJ2-3	CASSPPVQSTDTQYF	TGTGCCAGCTCACCACCGGTACAGTCAACAGATACGCAGTATTTT
TRBV15	NA	few	TRBJ1-1	CATSKWPFPNTEAFF	TGTGCCACCAGCAAATGGCCGTTCCCGAACACTGAAGCTTTCTTT
TRBV6-1	TRBD1	NA	TRBJ2-7	CASSETGGNEQYF	TGTGCCAGCAGCGAGACAGGGGGTAACGAGCAGTACTTC
TRBV18	TRBD1	NA	TRBJ1-1	CASSQGAASNTEAFF	TGTGCCAGCTCACAGGGGGCGGCCTCGAACACTGAAGCTTTCTTT
TRBV7-2	TRBD2	few	TRBJ2-3	CASSSNRGGVDTQYF	TGTGCCAGCAGCTCGAACCGGGGAGGGGTCGATACGCAGTATTTT
TRBV6-6	TRBD1	NA	TRBJ1-2	CASSYEDTGTGDGYTF	TGTGCCAGCAGTTACGAGGACACCGGGACAGGGGACGGCTACACCTTC
TRBV14	TRBD1	few	TRBJ1-1	CASGTGGTEAFF	TGTGCCAGCGGGACAGGGGGCACTGAAGCTTTCTTT
TRBV5-8	NA	few	TRBJ1-5	CASSLDREGQPQHF	TGTGCCAGCAGCTTGGACAGGGAGGGTCAGCCCCAGCATTTT
TRBV4-1	NA	NA	TRBJ2-2	CASSQDRRFYTGELFF	TGCGCCAGCAGCCAAGATCGGCGGTTCTACACCGGGGAGCTGTTTTTT
TRBV7-9	TRBD2	NA	TRBJ2-1	CASSSLAGEGNEQFF	TGTGCCAGCAGCTCACTAGCGGGAGAAGGCAATGAGCAGTTCTTC
TRBV2	TRBD1	NA	TRBJ2-4	CASSGDSKNIQYF	TGTGCCAGCAGTGGGGACAGTAAAAACATTCAGTACTTC
TRBV29-1	TRBD2	NA	TRBJ2-1	CSVELAGDNEQFF	TGCAGCGTTGAACTAGCGGGAGACAATGAGCAGTTCTTC
TRBV28	NA	NA	TRBJ1-1	CASSTPTGEAFF	TGTGCCAGCAGTACCCCGACAGGTGAAGCTTTCTTT
TRBV5-1	TRBD1	few	TRBJ1-1	CASSSSGGLTEAFF	TGCGCCAGCAGTTCGTCAGGGGGCCTTACTGAAGCTTTCTTT
TRBV5-4	NA	few	TRBJ2-7	CASSLQGDKVYEQYF	TGTGCCAGCAGCTTACAAGGTGACAAGGTCTACGAGCAGTACTTC
TRBV13	TRBD2	NA	TRBJ2-3	CASSPGTSGRVGPDTQYF	TGTGCCAGCAGCCCTGGGACTAGCGGGAGAGTGGGCCCAGATACGCAGTATTTT
TRBV12-5	NA	NA	TRBJ1-2	CASGLDVYGGGSGYTF	TGTGCTAGTGGTCTAGATGTATATGGGGGGGGCTCTGGCTACACCTTC
TRBV6-4	NA	NA	TRBJ2-6	CASSDSRGSGANVLTF	TGTGCCAGCAGTGACTCCAGGGGATCTGGGGCCAACGTCCTGACTTTC
TRBV6-5	TRBD1	NA	TRBJ2-7	CASSYSIRQGKGEQYF	TGTGCCAGCAGTTACTCTATCAGACAGGGGAAAGGCGAGCAGTACTTC
TRBV7-2	NA	few	TRBJ2-7	CASSLYAGRSYEQYF	TGTGCCAGCAGCTTATACGCGGGTAGATCCTACGAGCAGTACTTC
TRBV5-6	NA	NA	TRBJ2-5	CASSFRGETQYF	TGTGCCAGCAGCTTCAGGGGAGAGACCCAGTACTTC
TRBV4-2	NA	NA	TRBJ2-7	CASSQDLRQYF	TGTGCCAGCAGCCAAGATTTGCGGCAGTACTTC
TRBV5-1	NA	NA	TRBJ2-3	CASSLIGLFTDTQYF	TGCGCCAGCAGCTTGATCGGACTCTTCACAGATACGCAGTATTTT
TRBV2	TRBD1	NA	TRBJ2-4	CASSMTGIQYF	TGTGCCAGCAGTATGACAGGGATTCAGTACTTC
TRBV4-2	NA	few	TRBJ1-1	CASSQVQDSEAFF	TGTGCCAGCAGCCAAGTTCAGGACAGCGAAGCTTTCTTT
TRBV4-1	NA	NA	TRBJ2-5	CASSQVVMGGLQETQYF	TGCGCCAGCAGCCAAGTAGTAATGGGGGGGCTTCAAGAGACCCAGTACTTC
TRBV27	TRBD1	NA	TRBJ1-1	CASRPGGAGTEAFF	TGTGCCAGCAGACCAGGGGGCGCGGGGACTGAAGCTTTCTTT
TRBV7-8	NA	NA	TRBJ2-3	CASSSQGRGTDTQYF	TGTGCCAGCAGCTCACAGGGTAGAGGCACAGATACGCAGTATTTT
TRBV4-2	TRBD1	few	TRBJ1-5	CASSRTGQGEQPQHF	TGTGCCAGCAGCCGGACGGGACAGGGGGAACAGCCCCAGCATTTT
TRBV19	NA	NA	TRBJ1-5	CASSIHTGRNQPQHF	TGTGCCAGTAGTATACACACAGGACGCAATCAGCCCCAGCATTTT
TRBV2	NA	few	TRBJ1-6	CASSEFPDSNSPLHF	TGTGCCAGCAGTGAGTTCCCGGACAGCAATTCACCCCTCCACTTT
TRBV6-5	TRBD1	few	TRBJ2-5	CASSPPRDREETQYF	TGTGCCAGCAGTCCCCCCCGCGACAGGGAAGAGACCCAGTACTTC
TRBV27	NA	NA	TRBJ2-7	CASSLYGHPDTYEQYF	TGTGCCAGCAGTTTATACGGTCACCCGGACACCTACGAGCAGTACTTC
TRBV5-4	TRBD1	NA	TRBJ1-2	CASSSPQGAHGYTF	TGTGCCAGCAGCTCACCTCAGGGGGCGCATGGCTACACCTTC
TRBV2	NA	NA	TRBJ2-1	CASSSQGNEQFF	TGTGCCAGCAGTTCCCAGGGTAATGAGCAGTTCTTC
TRBV2	TRBD1	few	TRBJ2-7	CAGGRDSVPYEQYF	TGTGCAGGGGGCCGGGACAGCGTCCCCTACGAGCAGTACTTC
TRBV6-1	NA	few	TRBJ1-2	CATFPGPPGYGYTF	TGTGCCACCTTCCCTGGCCCTCCGGGCTATGGCTACACCTTC
TRBV29-1	NA	NA	TRBJ2-6	CSVDQGKAGANVLTF	TGCAGCGTTGACCAGGGTAAGGCTGGGGCCAACGTCCTGACTTTC
TRBV4-1	TRBD1	NA	TRBJ1-4	CASSFTGTANEKLFF	TGCGCCAGCAGCTTTACCGGGACAGCAAATGAAAAACTGTTTTTT
TRBV7-2	TRBD1	few	TRBJ1-1	CASSPGTGGTNTEAFF	TGTGCCAGCAGCCCAGGGACAGGGGGCACGAACACTGAAGCTTTCTTT
TRBV2	TRBD2	NA	TRBJ2-3	CASSVHQRTSGRLVSADTQYF	TGTGCCAGCAGTGTCCATCAGAGGACTAGCGGGAGATTAGTGAGTGCAGATACGCAGTATTTT
TRBV7-2	NA	few	TRBJ2-1	CASSLVSGSSYNEQFF	TGTGCCAGCAGCTTAGTGTCCGGGAGTTCCTACAATGAGCAGTTCTTC
TRBV5-1	TRBD1	NA	TRBJ2-5	CASSFRQGGETQYF	TGCGCCAGCAGCTTCCGACAGGGGGGAGAGACCCAGTACTTC
TRBV7-7	NA	few	TRBJ2-7	CASSSDPGGYEQYF	TGTGCCAGCAGCTCTGATCCCGGGGGCTACGAGCAGTACTTC
TRBV5-6	TRBD2	few	TRBJ2-5	CASSSAGGGETQYF	TGTGCCAGCAGCTCAGCGGGAGGGGGGGAGACCCAGTACTTC